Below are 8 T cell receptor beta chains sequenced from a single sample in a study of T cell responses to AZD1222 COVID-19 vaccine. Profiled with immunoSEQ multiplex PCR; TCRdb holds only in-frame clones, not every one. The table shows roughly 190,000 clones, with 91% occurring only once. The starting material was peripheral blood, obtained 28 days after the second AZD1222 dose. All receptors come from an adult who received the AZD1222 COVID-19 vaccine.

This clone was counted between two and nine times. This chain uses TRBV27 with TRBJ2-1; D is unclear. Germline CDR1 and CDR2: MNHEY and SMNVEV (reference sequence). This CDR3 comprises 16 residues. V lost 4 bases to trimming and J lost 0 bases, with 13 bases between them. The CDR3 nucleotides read TGTGCCAGCAGTTCTAGGCCTCCCTACTCCTACAATGAGCAGTTCTTC. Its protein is CASSSRPPYSYNEQFF.

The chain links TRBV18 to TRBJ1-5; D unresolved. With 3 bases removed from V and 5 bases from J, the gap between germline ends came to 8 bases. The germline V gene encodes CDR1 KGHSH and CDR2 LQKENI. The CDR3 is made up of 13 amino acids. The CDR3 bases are TGTGCCAGCTCACCCCACTTCGATCAGCCCCAGCATTTT. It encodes CASSPHFDQPQHF.

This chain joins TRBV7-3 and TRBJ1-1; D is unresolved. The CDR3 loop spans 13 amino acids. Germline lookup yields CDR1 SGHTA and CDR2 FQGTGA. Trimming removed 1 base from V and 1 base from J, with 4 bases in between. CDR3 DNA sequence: TGTGCCAGCAGCTTAATTCCGAACACTGAAGCTTTCTTT. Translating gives CASSLIPNTEAFF. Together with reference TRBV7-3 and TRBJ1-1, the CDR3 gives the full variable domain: GAGVSQTPSNKVTEKGKYVELRCDPISGHTALYWYRQSLGQGPEFLIYFQGTGAADDSGLPNDRFFAVRPEGSVSTLKIQRTERGDSAVYLCASSLIPNTEAFFGQGTRLTVV.

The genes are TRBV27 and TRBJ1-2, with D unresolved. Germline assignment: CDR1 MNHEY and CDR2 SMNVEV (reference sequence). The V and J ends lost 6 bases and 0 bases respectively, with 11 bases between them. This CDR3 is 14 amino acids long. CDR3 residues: CASRALPTNYGYTF. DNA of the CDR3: TGTGCCAGCAGGGCCCTGCCCACTAACTATGGCTACACCTTC.

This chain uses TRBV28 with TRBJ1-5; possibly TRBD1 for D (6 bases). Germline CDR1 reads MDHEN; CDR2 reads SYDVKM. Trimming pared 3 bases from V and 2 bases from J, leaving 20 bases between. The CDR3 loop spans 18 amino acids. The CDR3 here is CASSLLGTPMFRNQPQHF. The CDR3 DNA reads TGTGCCAGCAGTTTGTTAGGGACACCCATGTTTCGCAATCAGCCCCAGCATTTT. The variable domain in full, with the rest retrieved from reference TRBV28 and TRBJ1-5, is DVKVTQSSRYLVKRTGEKVFLECVQDMDHENMFWYRQDPGLGLRLIYFSYDVKMKEKGDIPEGYSVSREKKERFSLILESASTNQTSMYLCASSLLGTPMFRNQPQHFGDGTRLSIL.

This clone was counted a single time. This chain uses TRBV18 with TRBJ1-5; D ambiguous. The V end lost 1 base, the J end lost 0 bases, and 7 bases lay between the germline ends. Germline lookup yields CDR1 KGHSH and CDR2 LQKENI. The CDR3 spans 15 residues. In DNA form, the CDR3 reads TGTGCCAGCTCACCACAATTCTATAGCAATCAGCCCCAGCATTTT. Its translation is CASSPQFYSNQPQHF.

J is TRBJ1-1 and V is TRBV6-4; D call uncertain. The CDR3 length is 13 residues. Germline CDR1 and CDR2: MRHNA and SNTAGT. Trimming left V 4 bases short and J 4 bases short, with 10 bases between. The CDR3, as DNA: TGTGCCAGCAGTGTGGAGGCATCCACTGAAGCTTTCTTT. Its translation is CASSVEASTEAFF.

The CDR3 coding sequence is TGCGCCAGCAGCCAAGAGCACCCCAGTTCCGGGGAGCTGTTTTTT. This sequence encodes CASSQEHPSSGELFF. This rearrangement joins TRBV4-1 to TRBJ2-2; D is ambiguous. Germline CDR1 and CDR2: MGHRA and YSYEKL. CDR3 length: 15 residues. Deletions cut 0 bases from V and 6 bases from J, with 11 bases between.